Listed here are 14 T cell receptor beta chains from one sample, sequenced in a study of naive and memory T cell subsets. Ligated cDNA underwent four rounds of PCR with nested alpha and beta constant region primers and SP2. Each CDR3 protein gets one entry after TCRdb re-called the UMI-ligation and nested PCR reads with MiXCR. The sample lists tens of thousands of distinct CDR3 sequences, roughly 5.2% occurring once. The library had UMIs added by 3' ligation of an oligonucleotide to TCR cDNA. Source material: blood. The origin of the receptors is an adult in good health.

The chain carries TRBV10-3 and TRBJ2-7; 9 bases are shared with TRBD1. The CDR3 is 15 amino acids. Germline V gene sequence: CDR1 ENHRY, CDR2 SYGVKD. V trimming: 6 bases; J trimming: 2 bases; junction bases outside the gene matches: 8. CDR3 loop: CAISRDGTGTYEQYF. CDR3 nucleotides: TGTGCCATCAGCCGAGACGGGACAGGGACCTACGAGCAGTACTTC.

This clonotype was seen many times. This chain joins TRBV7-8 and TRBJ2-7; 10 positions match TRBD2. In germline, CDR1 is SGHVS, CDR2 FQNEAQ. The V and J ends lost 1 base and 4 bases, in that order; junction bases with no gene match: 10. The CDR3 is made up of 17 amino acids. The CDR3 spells CASSLDRGLAASYEQYF. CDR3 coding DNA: TGTGCCAGCAGCTTAGACAGAGGACTAGCGGCATCTTACGAGCAGTACTTC. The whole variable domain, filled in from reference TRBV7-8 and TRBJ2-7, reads GAGVSQSPRYKVAKRGQDVALRCDPISGHVSLFWYQQALGQGPEFLTYFQNEAQLDKSGLPSDRFFAERPEGSVSTLKIQRTQQEDSAVYLCASSLDRGLAASYEQYFGPGTRLTVT.

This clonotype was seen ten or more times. DNA of the CDR3: TGCGCCAGCAGCTTGGCCTTCGGACAGGGATTATTAGACTCCTACAATGAGCAGTTCTTC. This codes for CASSLAFGQGLLDSYNEQFF. This sequence joins TRBV5-1 and TRBJ2-1, with 8 bases matching TRBD1. With 0 bases clipped from V and 0 bases from J, the junction kept 14 bases outside the gene matches. The CDR3 runs 20 residues. Germline V gene sequence: CDR1 SGHRS, CDR2 YFSETQ.

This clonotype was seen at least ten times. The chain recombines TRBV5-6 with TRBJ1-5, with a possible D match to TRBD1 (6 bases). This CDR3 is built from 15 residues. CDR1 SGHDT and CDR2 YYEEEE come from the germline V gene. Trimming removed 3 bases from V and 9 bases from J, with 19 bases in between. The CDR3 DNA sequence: TGTGCCAGCAGCTCTACAGGGAACTCAATCATGCCCCAGCATTTT. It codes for CASSSTGNSIMPQHF.

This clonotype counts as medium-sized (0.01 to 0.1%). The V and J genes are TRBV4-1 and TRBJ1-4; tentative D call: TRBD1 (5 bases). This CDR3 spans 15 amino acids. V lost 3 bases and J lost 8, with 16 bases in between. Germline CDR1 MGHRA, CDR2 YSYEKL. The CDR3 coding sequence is TGCGCCAGCAGCCACGGGGCCCTACGGGAAGAAAAACTGTTTTTT. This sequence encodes CASSHGALREEKLFF.

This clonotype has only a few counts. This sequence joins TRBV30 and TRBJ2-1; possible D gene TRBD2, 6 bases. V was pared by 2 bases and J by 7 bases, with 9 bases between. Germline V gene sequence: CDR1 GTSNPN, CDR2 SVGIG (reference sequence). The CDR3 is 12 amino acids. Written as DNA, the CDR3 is TGTGCCTGGAGTCCAAGCGGGAATGAGCAGTTCTTC. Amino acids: CAWSPSGNEQFF.

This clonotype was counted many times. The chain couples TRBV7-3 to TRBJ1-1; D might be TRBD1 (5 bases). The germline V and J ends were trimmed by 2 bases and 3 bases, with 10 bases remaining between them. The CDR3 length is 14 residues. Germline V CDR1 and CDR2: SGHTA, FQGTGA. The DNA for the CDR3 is TGTGCCAGCAGCTTATCGGGACCGCACACTGAAGCTTTCTTT. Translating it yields CASSLSGPHTEAFF.

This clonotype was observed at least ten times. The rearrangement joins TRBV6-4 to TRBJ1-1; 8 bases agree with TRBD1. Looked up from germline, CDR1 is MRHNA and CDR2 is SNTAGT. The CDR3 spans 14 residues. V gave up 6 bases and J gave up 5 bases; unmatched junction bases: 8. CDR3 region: CASRKDRGSTEAFF. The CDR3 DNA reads TGTGCCAGCAGGAAAGACAGGGGATCGACTGAAGCTTTCTTT.

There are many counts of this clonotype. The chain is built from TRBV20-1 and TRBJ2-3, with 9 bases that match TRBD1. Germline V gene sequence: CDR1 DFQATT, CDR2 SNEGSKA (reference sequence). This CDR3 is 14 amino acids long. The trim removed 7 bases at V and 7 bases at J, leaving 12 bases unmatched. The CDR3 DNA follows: TGCAGTGTCATGCCACCGGACAGGGGAAATACGCAGTATTTT. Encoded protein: CSVMPPDRGNTQYF.

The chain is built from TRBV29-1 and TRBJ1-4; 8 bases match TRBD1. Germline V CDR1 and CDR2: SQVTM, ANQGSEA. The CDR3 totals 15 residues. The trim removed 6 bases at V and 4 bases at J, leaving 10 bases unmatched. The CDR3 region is CSVHRAGGHNEKLFF. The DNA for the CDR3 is TGCAGCGTCCATAGGGCAGGGGGCCATAATGAAAAACTGTTTTTT.

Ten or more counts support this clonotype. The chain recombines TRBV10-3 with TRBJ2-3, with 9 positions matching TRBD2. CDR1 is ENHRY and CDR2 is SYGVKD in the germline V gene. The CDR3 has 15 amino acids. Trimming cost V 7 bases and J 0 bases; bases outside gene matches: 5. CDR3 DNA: TGTGCCATCAACAAACTAGCGGGCAGCACAGATACGCAGTATTTT. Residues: CAINKLAGSTDTQYF.

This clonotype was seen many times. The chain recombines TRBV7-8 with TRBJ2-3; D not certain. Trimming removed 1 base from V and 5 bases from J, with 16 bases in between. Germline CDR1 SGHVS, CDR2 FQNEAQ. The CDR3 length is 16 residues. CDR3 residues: CASSLGGKEAIDTQYF. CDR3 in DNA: TGTGCCAGCAGCTTAGGTGGAAAAGAGGCGATAGATACGCAGTATTTT. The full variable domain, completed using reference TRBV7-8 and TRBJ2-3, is GAGVSQSPRYKVAKRGQDVALRCDPISGHVSLFWYQQALGQGPEFLTYFQNEAQLDKSGLPSDRFFAERPEGSVSTLKIQRTQQEDSAVYLCASSLGGKEAIDTQYFGPGTRLTVL.

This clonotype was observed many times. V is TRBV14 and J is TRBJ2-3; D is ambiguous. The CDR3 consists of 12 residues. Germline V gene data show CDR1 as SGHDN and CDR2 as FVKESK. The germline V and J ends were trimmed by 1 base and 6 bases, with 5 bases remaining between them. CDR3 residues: CASSQGYDTQYF. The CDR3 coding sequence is TGTGCCAGCAGCCAAGGTTACGATACGCAGTATTTT.

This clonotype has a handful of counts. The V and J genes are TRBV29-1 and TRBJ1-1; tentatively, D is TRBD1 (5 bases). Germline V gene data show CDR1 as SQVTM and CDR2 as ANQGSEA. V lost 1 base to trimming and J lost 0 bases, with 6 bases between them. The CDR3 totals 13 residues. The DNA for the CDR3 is TGCAGCGTTGAAGGGGGCGTGAACACTGAAGCTTTCTTT. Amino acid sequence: CSVEGGVNTEAFF.